The 21 T cell receptor beta chains in this list originate from one sample, sequenced in a study of monozygotic twins with inflammatory bowel disease. From its re-call of the 5' RACE reads, TCRdb lists each CDR3 protein once, without DNA. Seen in this sample are tens of thousands of distinct CDR3 sequences; the ten most common clones hold less than 7.5%. The specimen was blood. The receptors derive from a human donor with ulcerative colitis or Crohn's disease, or a healthy co-twin of an affected twin (not recorded which).

The rearrangement links TRBV6-1 to TRBJ2-4; TCRdb reports TRBD1, a call that lacks DNA to check it against. This CDR3 region has 11 residues. The germline V gene encodes CDR1 MNHNS and CDR2 SASEGT. CDR3 residues: CASMRGDIQYF.

V and J are TRBV13 and TRBJ1-1; TCRdb names TRBD1, which stays unverified in the absence of DNA. Germline V lookup: CDR1 PRHDT, CDR2 FYEKMQ (reference sequence). The CDR3 spans 13 residues. The chain's CDR3 is CASSLQGAQEAFF.

The rearrangement uses TRBV14 and TRBJ2-3. The CDR3 totals 15 residues. The germline V gene has CDR1 SGHDN and CDR2 FVKESK. CDR3 residues: CASSPDVAMVDTQYF.

This chain uses TRBV12-3 or TRBV12-4 with TRBJ2-5. This CDR3 contains 13 residues. CDR3 protein: CASSSSRSETQYF.

The chain combines TRBV6-5 with TRBJ1-5; the D call from TCRdb, TRBD1, cannot be confirmed without DNA. CDR3 size: 15 residues. Germline V gives CDR1 MNHEY, CDR2 SVGAGI. CDR3: CASSTDEGPNQPQHF.

The gene calls are TRBV7-9 and TRBJ2-7; TCRdb picks TRBD2, but there is no DNA to check that call. The CDR3 is 15 residues long. CDR1 and CDR2 from the germline V gene are SEHNR and FQNEAQ (reference sequence). CDR3 region: CPSSLGLVTSYEQYF.

The genes are TRBV7-2 and TRBJ2-7; absent DNA, TCRdb's TRBD2 call cannot be checked. Germline lookup yields CDR1 SGHTA and CDR2 FQGNSA. The CDR3 contains 16 residues. The CDR3 sequence: CASNGPSARKTYEQYF.

This rearrangement joins TRBV12-3 or TRBV12-4 to TRBJ1-1; without DNA, the TCRdb call of TRBD1 cannot be checked. The CDR3 totals 16 residues. The CDR3 protein is CASSLNPRGKNTEAFF.

The chain employs TRBV24-1 and TRBJ2-1; TCRdb's assignment of TRBD2 cannot be checked, as there is no DNA. Germline assignment: CDR1 KGHDR and CDR2 SFDVKD. The CDR3 is made up of 16 amino acids. The CDR3 reads CATSDSTSGGASEQFF.

The chain recombines TRBV15 with TRBJ2-2. The CDR3 has 14 amino acids. Germline lookup yields CDR1 LNHNV and CDR2 YYDKDF (reference sequence). CDR3 region: CATSRDRGPGELFF.

J is TRBJ2-1 and V is TRBV5-1; without DNA, the TCRdb call of TRBD2 cannot be checked. The CDR3 contains 14 residues. CDR1 and CDR2 from the germline V gene are SGHRS and YFSETQ. CDR3 residues: CASSWGLVVNEQFF.

The chain couples TRBV5-6 to TRBJ2-1; TCRdb gives TRBD1 as the D gene, but with no DNA this cannot be confirmed. Germline loops: CDR1 SGHDT, CDR2 YYEEEE. CDR3 length: 14 amino acids. The CDR3 loop is CASGSAGVANEQFF.

The chain uses TRBV5-6 and TRBJ1-6; the D gene TCRdb calls, TRBD1, cannot be checked with no DNA. CDR1 SGHDT and CDR2 YYEEEE come from the germline V gene. The CDR3 extends over 16 amino acids. The CDR3 spells CASSSYPGQGVSPLHF.

The rearrangement links TRBV19 to TRBJ2-2; absent DNA, TCRdb's TRBD1 call cannot be checked. There are 18 residues in the CDR3. Germline lookup yields CDR1 LNHDA and CDR2 SQIVND (reference sequence). Here the CDR3 reads CASSSPTLAGQRTRQLFF.

The rearrangement joins TRBV5-6 to TRBJ2-1. Germline V gene lookup returns CDR1 SGHDT and CDR2 YYEEEE. The CDR3 consists of 12 residues. CDR3 loop: CASSLAADEQFF. Together with reference TRBV5-6 and TRBJ2-1, the CDR3 gives the full variable domain: DAGVTQSPTHLIKTRGQQVTLRCSPKSGHDTVSWYQQALGQGPQFIFQYYEEEERQRGNFPDRFSGHQFPNYSSELNVNALLLGDSALYLCASSLAADEQFFGPGTRLTVL.

This rearrangement joins TRBV20-1 to TRBJ1-3. The CDR3 totals 14 residues. The V gene's germline CDR1 is DFQATT and CDR2 SNEGSKA (reference sequence). The CDR3 reads CSAGVASSGNTIYF.

This chain links TRBV20-1 with TRBJ1-2; the D call of TRBD1 rests on TCRdb alone, since no DNA is present to check it. In germline, CDR1 is DFQATT, CDR2 SNEGSKA (reference sequence). The CDR3 is 13 amino acids. CDR3 in amino acids: CSAREEGIYGYTF.

The chain links TRBV5-1 to TRBJ1-1. This CDR3 has 13 amino acids. Looked up from germline, CDR1 is SGHRS and CDR2 is YFSETQ. CDR3 residues: CASREPRNTEAFF.

The chain combines TRBV2 with TRBJ2-2. Germline V gene sequence: CDR1 SNHLY, CDR2 FYNNEI. This CDR3 comprises 14 residues. The CDR3 sequence is CASRPITNTGELFF.

V is TRBV19 and J is TRBJ2-7; no DNA is available, so the TRBD1 call from TCRdb remains unchecked. The CDR3 runs to 16 residues. The germline V gene encodes CDR1 LNHDA and CDR2 SQIVND (reference sequence). The chain's CDR3 is CASSYLHGTGHHEQYF.

J is TRBJ2-5 and V is TRBV27; TCRdb gives TRBD1 as the D gene, but with no DNA this cannot be confirmed. Germline CDR1 reads MNHEY; CDR2 reads SMNVEV (reference sequence). CDR3 size: 15 residues. The chain's CDR3 is CASSLSGGALETQYF.